Below, 26 T cell receptor beta chains from the same sample are listed, as sequenced in a study of cytomegalovirus exposure and HLA in healthy donors. Clones were sequenced by immunoSEQ multiplex PCR, and TCRdb holds only the in-frame ones, with some missing. Of around 240,000 clones listed, 90% are singletons. Sequenced: PBMCs. These receptors were taken from a young woman in good health and CMV-seronegative.

The chain has TRBV19 and TRBJ2-3, with 9 bases identical to TRBD2. CDR1 is LNHDA, CDR2 SQIVND, per germline (reference sequence). The CDR3 consists of 16 residues. V lost 6 bases to trimming and J lost 4 bases; unmatched junction nucleotides: 11. CDR3 DNA: TGTGCCAGTAGCTTTCAAGCGGGGGGTTTGCCAGATACGCAGTATTTT. Translating gives CASSFQAGGLPDTQYF.

This clone was seen only once. The chain has TRBV19 and TRBJ1-5; 7 bases match TRBD1. The V segment lost 3 bases and the J segment 5 bases; nucleotides outside the gene matches: 7. Germline CDR1 and CDR2: LNHDA and SQIVND (reference sequence). This CDR3 is built from 15 residues. The CDR3 DNA is TGTGCCAGTAGTATTGACGGGACAGTCCATCAGCCCCAGCATTTT. The encoded protein is CASSIDGTVHQPQHF.

The CDR3 loop reads CASSYQGQGGSPLHF. CDR3 nucleotide sequence: TGTGCCAGCAGTTACCAGGGACAGGGTGGGTCACCCCTCCACTTT. J is TRBJ1-6 and V is TRBV6-6; 9 bases are a match to TRBD1. The V and J ends lost 2 bases and 10 bases, in that order; junction bases with no gene match: 6. Germline-derived CDR1 and CDR2 are MNHNY and SVGAGI (reference sequence). The CDR3 spans 15 residues.

This clone showed up just a few times. This chain connects TRBV19 to TRBJ1-5; 8 bases match TRBD1. Germline loops: CDR1 LNHDA, CDR2 SQIVND (reference sequence). The CDR3 is 17 residues long. Germline trimming cut 2 bases from V and 6 bases from J; bases unmatched to any gene: 12. CDR3 region: CASSIIGQGALLQPQHF. In DNA form, the CDR3 reads TGTGCCAGTAGTATAATCGGGCAGGGGGCCCTTCTTCAGCCCCAGCATTTT.

This sequence joins TRBV5-5 and TRBJ1-5, with D perhaps matching TRBD1 (5 bases). CDR1 and CDR2 (germline): SGHKS, YYEKEE (reference sequence). CDR3 size: 14 residues. V gave up 6 bases and J gave up 3 bases, with 13 bases separating them. CDR3 sequence: CASTWGVSNQPQHF. The CDR3 DNA reads TGTGCCAGCACCTGGGGGGTTTCCAATCAGCCCCAGCATTTT.

This clone was observed once. The rearrangement links TRBV5-1 to TRBJ2-7, with D unclear. The germline CDR1 and CDR2 sequences are SGHRS and YFSETQ. The CDR3 runs 14 residues. The ends were cut back, 0 bases at V and 4 bases at J, with 11 bases in the middle. In DNA, the CDR3 is TGCGCCAGCAGCTTGGAAGACACCCAATACGAGCAGTACTTC. Amino acids: CASSLEDTQYEQYF.

V usage is TRBV7-9 and J usage is TRBJ1-1; 7 nucleotides line up with TRBD1. The V gene end was trimmed by 7 bases and the J gene end by 4 bases; junction bases not matched to a gene: 3. Germline-derived CDR1 and CDR2 are SEHNR and FQNEAQ (reference sequence). This CDR3 is 12 amino acids long. The chain's CDR3 is CASTQGVTEAFF. CDR3 sequence (DNA): TGTGCCAGCACCCAGGGGGTCACTGAAGCTTTCTTT.

J is TRBJ1-2 and V is TRBV6-1; 7 bases agree with TRBD1. CDR3 length: 14 amino acids. The junction had 10 bases not matched to a gene; V was cut back by 5 bases and J by 7 bases. Germline-derived CDR1 and CDR2 are MNHNS and SASEGT. In nucleotides, the CDR3 is TGTGCCAGCAGTACCCGGACAGGAACTCGTGGCTACACCTTC. It encodes CASSTRTGTRGYTF.

This clone was counted between two and nine times. The chain couples TRBV19 to TRBJ1-2, with D perhaps TRBD1 (5 bases). The V end was cut by 5 bases, the J end by 1 base, with 8 bases between. This CDR3 has 13 amino acids. From germline, CDR1 is LNHDA and CDR2 SQIVND (reference sequence). CDR3 in amino acids: CASSLTVNYGYTF. CDR3 DNA sequence: TGTGCCAGTAGTCTGACAGTTAACTATGGCTACACCTTC. The full variable domain, its missing parts supplied by reference TRBV19 and TRBJ1-2, is DGGITQSPKYLFRKEGQNVTLSCEQNLNHDAMYWYRQDPGQGLRLIYYSQIVNDFQKGDIAEGYSVSREKKESFPLTVTSAQKNPTAFYLCASSLTVNYGYTFGSGTRLTVV.

V and J are TRBV7-9 and TRBJ2-7; 9 nucleotides align to TRBD1. In germline, CDR1 is SEHNR, CDR2 FQNEAQ (reference sequence). Unmatched junction bases numbered 18, after V lost 5 bases and J lost 4 bases. The CDR3 runs to 18 residues. The CDR3 nucleotides read TGTGCCAGCAGCGCAGGTCGGGTGACACAGGGGGCGAGGTACGAGCAGTACTTC. The encoded protein is CASSAGRVTQGARYEQYF. The full variable domain, its missing parts supplied by reference TRBV7-9 and TRBJ2-7, is DTGVSQNPRHKITKRGQNVTFRCDPISEHNRLYWYRQTLGQGPEFLTYFQNEAQLEKSRLLSDRFSAERPKGSFSTLEIQRTEQGDSAMYLCASSAGRVTQGARYEQYFGPGTRLTVT.

The V call is TRBV28, the J call TRBJ1-5, with 7 bases lining up with TRBD1. The V segment lost 5 bases and the J segment 4 bases; nucleotides outside the gene matches: 11. Germline lookup yields CDR1 MDHEN and CDR2 SYDVKM. The CDR3 length is 16 residues. For the CDR3, the DNA is TGTGCCAGCAGTGTACGCCGGGACAGCCCGAATCAGCCCCAGCATTTT. Amino acid sequence: CASSVRRDSPNQPQHF.

V and J are TRBV27 and TRBJ2-3; the match to TRBD1 covers 7 bases. Losses at the gene ends were 6 bases for V and 0 bases for J; bases not matched to a gene: 6. Germline CDR1 reads MNHEY; CDR2 reads SMNVEV (reference sequence). This CDR3 is 15 amino acids long. Here the CDR3 DNA reads TGTGCCAGCAGCCCAGGGACAGCTAGCACAGATACGCAGTATTTT. Protein sequence: CASSPGTASTDTQYF.

V is TRBV12-5 and J is TRBJ1-6; possibly TRBD1 for D (6 bases). Trimming removed 6 bases at V and 8 bases at J, with 17 bases between. The CDR3 extends over 15 amino acids. In germline, CDR1 is LGHNT, CDR2 FRNRAP. CDR3 protein: CASGAKQGFYSPLHF. CDR3 sequence (DNA): TGTGCTAGTGGCGCAAAACAGGGTTTCTATTCACCCCTCCACTTT.

This chain joins TRBV5-8 and TRBJ1-5; TRBD1 agrees at 10 bases. V was clipped by 0 bases and J by 3 bases; unmatched bases: 3. CDR1 is SGHTS, CDR2 YDEGEE, per germline. There are 16 residues in the CDR3. In nucleotides, the CDR3 is TGTGCCAGCAGCTTGGGACAGGGGGCTAACAATCAGCCCCAGCATTTT. Translating gives CASSLGQGANNQPQHF.

The chain recombines TRBV28 with TRBJ2-7; 8 bases map to TRBD1. This CDR3 comprises 14 residues. Germline-derived CDR1 and CDR2 are MDHEN and SYDVKM. Trimming removed 6 bases from V and 7 bases from J; junction bases left unmatched: 11. CDR3 sequence: CASRPGGAAGEQYV. The CDR3 DNA is TGTGCCAGCAGACCAGGGGGCGCGGCGGGGGAGCAGTACGTC.

The V and J genes are TRBV7-8 and TRBJ2-1; TRBD1 matches 7 bases. CDR1 SGHVS and CDR2 FQNEAQ come from the germline V gene. The CDR3 contains 15 residues. The V and J ends lost 1 base and 7 bases, in that order; junction bases with no gene match: 7. This CDR3 reads CASSLERGRANEQFF. In nucleotides, the CDR3 is TGTGCCAGCAGCTTAGAGAGGGGGCGCGCAAATGAGCAGTTCTTC.

The chain joins TRBV7-6 to TRBJ2-2; D might be TRBD2 (5 bases). V was trimmed by 1 base and J by 5 bases, leaving 8 bases between them. The CDR3 has 14 residues. CDR1 is SGHVS, CDR2 FNYEAQ, per germline. CDR3 sequence (DNA): TGTGCCAGCAGCTTAGGTGGAGGAACCGGGGAGCTGTTTTTT. Translating gives CASSLGGGTGELFF.

In its sample, this clone was seen a few times. The chain links TRBV20-1 to TRBJ2-1; 8 positions agree with TRBD2. The CDR3 sequence is 11 residues long. The ends lost 8 bases at V and 6 bases at J; junction bases unmatched: 3. CDR1 DFQATT and CDR2 SNEGSKA come from the germline V gene (reference sequence). CDR3 nucleotides: TGCAGTACACGGGGGGGCAATGAGCAGTTCTTC. This sequence encodes CSTRGGNEQFF.

V gene TRBV5-1 combines with J gene TRBJ1-1; 7 bases align to TRBD1. CDR1 and CDR2 from the germline V gene are SGHRS and YFSETQ. Losses at the gene ends were 4 bases for V and 0 bases for J; bases not matched to a gene: 12. The CDR3 spans 17 residues. The CDR3 nucleotides are TGCGCCAGCAGCCGCGGATCCGGGACAGCGATGAACACTGAAGCTTTCTTT. This translates into CASSRGSGTAMNTEAFF.

A single count supports this clone. The CDR3 nucleotides read TGTGCCACCAGCAGAGTCCAGGACTCCCGGAACACCGGGGAGCTGTTTTTT. It codes for CATSRVQDSRNTGELFF. J is TRBJ2-2 and V is TRBV15; tentatively, D is TRBD2 (5 bases). The CDR3 runs to 17 residues. Germline V gene data show CDR1 as LNHNV and CDR2 as YYDKDF (reference sequence). The V and J ends lost 1 base and 1 base respectively, with 13 bases between them.

DNA for the CDR3: TGCGCCAGCAGCTTGGACTCTGGCACTGAAGCTTTCTTT. It yields the protein CASSLDSGTEAFF. V is TRBV5-1 and J is TRBJ1-1; no firm D call. Trimming shortened V by 0 bases and J by 4 bases, and 7 bases separated the two germline ends. The CDR3 is 13 amino acids. Germline loops: CDR1 SGHRS, CDR2 YFSETQ.

The V gene is TRBV6-1, the J gene TRBJ2-6; the D gene is possibly TRBD1 (6 bases). CDR3 size: 14 residues. The germline V gene has CDR1 MNHNS and CDR2 SASEGT. V was clipped by 6 bases and J by 2 bases, with 8 bases between them. CDR3 sequence (DNA): TGTGCCAGCAGGAACAGGGCTGGGGCCAACGTCCTGACTTTC. Encoded protein: CASRNRAGANVLTF.

The chain has TRBV5-1 and TRBJ1-2, with 7 bases aligning to TRBD1. The germline V gene encodes CDR1 SGHRS and CDR2 YFSETQ. V shed 1 base, J shed 4 bases, and the junction held 1 base outside the gene matches. CDR3 length: 13 amino acids. CDR3 residues: CASSLNRGYGYTF. The CDR3 bases are TGCGCCAGCAGCTTGAACAGGGGCTATGGCTACACCTTC.

The rearrangement links TRBV7-9 to TRBJ2-7; 12 bases map to TRBD1. J lost 4 bases, V lost 5 bases, and 12 bases had no gene match. CDR3 size: 17 residues. From germline, CDR1 is SEHNR and CDR2 FQNEAQ (reference sequence). The DNA of the CDR3 is TGTGCCAGCAGCCCACCAGTGGCGGGACAGGGGGCATACGAGCAGTACTTC. Its translation is CASSPPVAGQGAYEQYF.

The chain combines TRBV5-1 with TRBJ1-5; TRBD1 matches 12 bases. Germline-derived CDR1 and CDR2 are SGHRS and YFSETQ. This CDR3 is built from 17 residues. V was pared by 4 bases and J by 5 bases, with 10 bases of the junction left unmatched. CDR3 sequence reads: CASSPEPGQGAHQPQHF. The CDR3, as DNA: TGCGCCAGCAGCCCCGAGCCGGGACAGGGGGCGCATCAGCCCCAGCATTTT.

The gene calls are TRBV29-1 and TRBJ1-4, with 7 positions matching TRBD1. The V gene end was trimmed by 6 bases and the J gene end by 8 bases; junction bases not matched to a gene: 9. The CDR3 sequence is 13 residues long. Looked up from germline, CDR1 is SQVTM and CDR2 is ANQGSEA. The CDR3, as DNA: TGCAGCGTGAGGACAGGATCGGAGGAAAAACTGTTTTTT. Its translation: CSVRTGSEEKLFF.